The entry that follows covers one TCR beta chain sequence. It has no known antigen specificity. Nothing much larger sits one base from this clone, and base qualities are not available. Using the deep immunoSEQ assay, TCR CDR3 regions were amplified from genomic DNA by multiplex PCR. Extracted genomic DNA from each cell subset was spread evenly across all wells of several immunoSEQ 96-well plates, with each plate serving as a replicate. For sorted subsets, each replicate PCR was loaded with roughly 190 ng genomic DNA, equivalent to 25,000 to 35,000 T cell genomes. The purified libraries were quantified using a Qubit 3.0 fluorometer, sized with a Bioanalyzer 2100, and then quantified again using the KAPA Library Quantification kit. Each immunoSEQ 96-well plate was sequenced on its own single-read 150-cycle Illumina NextSeq 550 flow cell. The paper's processing steps were these. Because the immunoSEQ output included only junctional sequences and no quality scores, the filtering could not be the same as the filtering used for full-length reads. To assign V/J genes and CDR3, sequences were annotated using PyIR, a Python wrapper for IgBLAST v1.9, with IMGT germline references. Reads were removed for weak V/J assignments (E-value above 1e-6), missing CDR3, stop codons, out-of-frame junctions, or ambiguous translated residues. V3J clonotypes were defined by identical inferred V gene, J gene, and CDR3 amino acid sequence. Percentage overlap between repertoires was computed as shared unique clonotypes divided by the size of the smaller repertoire. Three approaches were used to assess repertoire richness: RTK rarefaction, the Chao1 estimator, and Recon v2.1 estimates of unobserved clonotypes. OLGA was used to compute generation probabilities for all TCRbeta clonotypes that the gDNA method yielded from four donors. Not all clones reach the TCRdb copy of this immuneACCESS table, which keeps in-frame sequences only. Checked studies attribute under half of the gap to unresolved V genes and leave the rest unexplained. V, J and clone size are those of that table, while D and trimming were read from the DNA. This sample is represented by some 2.1 million clones; about 95% of them were singletons. Clones ranked in the top ten supply about 1.1% of the sample.

These data are taken from a study of shared clonotypes between healthy human individuals (dated by TCRdb to 2018 to 2020). Describing the broader study: The cohort comprised two women and three men aged 18 to 49 years. Per donor, three plates each were used for CD4 naive and CD4 memory, two for CD8 naive, and one for CD8 memory. To estimate repertoire size and how much clonotype sharing occurs between individuals, the study deeply sequenced the blood TCR repertoires of several healthy adults. Libraries were prepared and TCR repertoires were sequenced by different laboratories using diverse techniques, in order to increase sequencing depth and limit assay-specific biases. Per donor, leukapheresis produced somewhere between about 0.94 and 9 billion PBMCs.

The germline V gene supplies CDR1 LGHNA and CDR2 YNFKEQ. Including cysteine and phenylalanine, the CDR3 has 18 amino acids. CDR3 DNA is the only sequence kept; it has 54 bases, read in frame from the first base. Trimming takes 0 bases off V and 7 bases off J; junction bases not matched to a gene: 18. For the CD8 naive samples, CD45RO-negative cells were positively selected for CCR7, yielding a CD45RA+CCR7+ population from which TemRA cells were excluded. Healthy HIV-negative adults with no recently reported acute infections or vaccinations were included as donors. Every donor was a Caucasian adult living in Nashville, Tennessee, USA. After blood collection by leukapheresis, PBMCs were isolated using Ficoll-Histopaque density gradient centrifugation and then cryopreserved in the vapor phase of liquid nitrogen. Purity and quantity of every magnetically sorted T cell population were checked by analytical flow cytometry. Each sorted fraction had its genomic DNA isolated and then quantified by UV absorbance on a Nanodrop 2000c.

Beyond this particular receptor, the publication reports: Sharing across a handful of donors was observed for approximately 4.6% of naive CD4, 3.5% of naive CD8, about 2.3% of memory CD4, and over 0.3% of memory CD8 clonotypes. Naive subsets generally had larger estimated clonotype richness than memory subsets. The small number of donors limited the genetic and exposure-history diversity represented. Higher generation probabilities were observed for clonotypes shared by all four sorted-subset donors than for non-shared clonotypes. Sampling was restricted to blood, and TCR repertoires in tissue are likely to differ from TCR repertoires in blood. Even with the large sequencing depth, rarefaction of the sorted-subset datasets indicated that sequencing was incomplete. Based on pairwise subsampling, the degree of clonotype sharing among donors was expected to be affected by sequencing depth.

The receptor was derived from a man between 18 and 35 years old in good health. The rearranged segments are TRBV4-2 and TRBJ2-7, with 7 junctional bases fitting TRBD2. The sample taken for sequencing was naive CD8+ T cells sorted from blood. The cell subset or site tag for this specimen amounts to: CD45RA+CCR7+. The base sequence is TGTGCCAGCAGCCAAGAATGGGGGGAGGGTATCTGGATAAGAGAGCAGTACTTC. Its amino acids are CASSQEWGEGIWIREQYF.